Listed here is a single T cell receptor beta chain. Its antigen is currently unknown. The sample comes from a study of cytomegalovirus exposure and HLA in healthy donors. The primer mix had 60 Vbeta and 13 Jbeta primers. Here immunoSEQ multiplex PCR was the method, and the copy in TCRdb shows in-frame clones only, minus some. The profile covers 100,000 to 150,000 clones, with around three quarters appearing a single time and about 1.8% taken by the ten largest. Germline V gene lookup returns CDR1 LGHNA and CDR2 YNFKEQ. The CDR3 runs 13 residues. Trimming took 0 bases from V and 8 from J, leaving 7 bases between them. Study conclusions and caveats: V- and J-gene trimming of TCR beta was linked (in a later analysis) to a missense DCLRE1C variant. Association of 16,951 TCR beta sequences with HLA alleles was found at 0.05 false discovery rate in a later analysis.

Healthy bone marrow donors supplied every sample. This rearrangement joins TRBV4-2 to TRBJ1-4, with D perhaps matching TRBD1 (5 bases). The sequencing input was PBMCs. This clonotype was sampled from a woman aged 50 to 60 in good health and CMV-seronegative. The chain's CDR3 is CASSQEDSEKLFF. The CDR3 coding sequence is TGTGCCAGCAGCCAAGAAGACAGCGAAAAACTGTTTTTT.